This TCR beta chain was sequenced during a study of beta chain features in type 1 diabetes. Study outcomes and limitations: Fewer junction insertions and more nucleotide deletions appeared in type 1 diabetes patients. Highly expressing activated T cells could be over-counted with a cDNA template. Shortening of TCRB CDR3s, moderate but significant, appeared in all four CD4+ subsets of Type 1 diabetes patients. Any role of HLA type in TCRB rearrangement remained unresolved here.

The investigators reverse transcribed all of the isolated RNA, so they sequenced expressed TCRB transcripts. Sequencing was performed with immunoSEQ multiplex PCR; in TCRdb, only in-frame clones are kept and a portion is missing. The data show nearly 700,000 clones, 13% seen once. A remark on this clone: As yet, its antigen is unknown.

V lost 0 bases to trimming and J lost 7 bases, with 17 bases between them. Germline CDR1 reads SGDLS; CDR2 reads YYNGEE. This CDR3 has 17 residues. The source of this sequence is a man aged 18 to 29 with type 1 diabetes. The specimen was naive CD4+ T cells from blood. The rearrangement joins TRBV9 to TRBJ1-6; weak D call: TRBD1 (5 bases). Written as DNA, the CDR3 is TGTGCCAGCAGCGTAGGGCTAAGGGGATCGGGGAATTCACCCCTCCACTTT. It yields the protein CASSVGLRGSGNSPLHF.